The entry below describes one T cell receptor beta chain. The clone's antigen remains unknown. No quality values exist for individual bases; no much larger clone is one base distant. Participants were included only if at least one PBMC sample before ART initiation and at least two post-ART samples were available. Every participant with HIV received treatment in the United States of America. Cryopreserved samples of about 0.95-10 million PBMC were thawed and washed before DNA extraction. At the time of the earliest PBMC sample, participants with HIV were aged between about 20 and 54 years. PBMC samples from each participant spanned 1-4 timepoints before ART initiation and 2-8 timepoints after ART initiation, with a median of 7 samples. Serial HIV viral load, CD4+ T-cell count, ART history and demographic data were obtained for every participant. Genomic DNA was extracted from unsorted PBMC with a Qiagen kit on a QIAcube, processed in batches of 12 samples.

The sample is drawn from a study of long-term antiretroviral therapy in people with HIV (dated by TCRdb to 2022 to 2024). Concerning the study at large: The earliest samples were collected approximately a decade before the 2015 WHO recommendation for immediate ART, a period when ART was typically delayed until CD4 counts fell. Whether ART initiation and durable HIV suppression were associated with changes in peripheral blood TRB repertoire composition and diversity was tested in a retrospective serial study. The cohort contributed over 150 cryopreserved PBMC samples from a few dozen adults with confirmed HIV infection, collected serially over a mean of about six years (range 1-12). About 40% of the roughly 30 participants with HIV were female. No cross-contamination during QIAcube processing was shown when test extractions of a monoclonal T-cell line were performed alongside over 25 polyclonal samples. The paper's findings and limits, for the study overall: Compared with controls, HIV repertoires had narrower CDR3 length ranges, and the network structure pointed to an antigen-experienced repertoire that shifted only slightly toward naive after ART. Inferences about post-ART repertoire changes are limited because no data were available on ART adherence, viral resistance or therapy changes. The samples span the years 2004 to 2017, and the ART regimens used at that time may not be as effective as current regimens. A significant increase in TRB diversity was found to be associated with ART initiation, although TRB diversity was observed to remain significantly below that of transplant donor controls even after long-term ART. Limited PBMC availability meant only the TCR beta chain was sequenced, without alpha chain pairing. Expanded TRB clones identified before ART initiation dominated the repertoire across all time points, though the dominance fluctuated and decreased in many PLHIV after ART. Because pre-ART samples had limited cell numbers, profiling was done on unsorted PBMC rather than on sorted CD4+ and CD8+ T cells.

In the germline V gene, CDR1 corresponds to MNHNS and CDR2 to SASEGT. The CDR3 numbers 16 residues from cysteine through phenylalanine. Only CDR3 DNA remains: 48 bases, in frame from the first base. V is clipped by 2 bases and J by 0 bases, and the sequence between their germline boundaries is 10 bases long. The immunoSEQ hsTCRB v3.0 assay was used at survey level resolution to sequence the TRB variable region. TRB sequencing targeted a depth of roughly 35,000-55,000 T-cell genomes per sample. An Illumina MiSeq with a v3 150-cycle kit was used to sequence the pooled TRB libraries. For the original study's pipeline: Repertoire analysis was run in R within a reproducible Nextflow workflow that covered QC, data transformation and analysis. LymphoSeq2, an R package for exploring AIRR-Seq data, was used to implement the custom analyses. A few samples that produced fewer than 5000 total TRB sequences were removed, so some 190 HIV repertoires were analyzed. Of the approximately 190 retained HIV repertoires, over 55 were collected before and 120 to 140 after ART initiation. Each repertoire was downsampled to 5000 TRB nucleotide sequences, and summary statistics were averaged across 100 downsampling iterations. TRB sequences were retained for analysis only if CDR3 regions of at least seven amino acids were present. Diversity was measured with a Shannon entropy-derived clonality score and the Gini coefficient. In the repertoire networks, any two of the top 5000 CDR3 amino acid sequences were linked whenever the two sequences differed by an edit distance of one. GLIPH2 predicted antigen specificity groups and MHC restriction for TRB CDR3 amino acid sequences. Known CMV, EBV, HIV or tissue antigen associations were flagged by matching CDR3 amino acid sequences against VDJdb and McPAS-TCR. Pre-ART, post-ART and control groups were compared with Wilcoxon signed-rank tests and Holm-Bonferroni correction. Drawn from immuneACCESS, this table holds only the in-frame rearrangements with V and J called that TCRdb kept. Clones are partly lost; checked studies trace under half to an unresolved V gene and leave the rest unexplained. D and trimming were read from the DNA, whereas the V and J calls and clone size are those reported in that table. The sample table lists some 19,000 clones, around 84% of them with a count of one. Roughly 7.3% of the sample goes to the ten largest clones.

Material: unsorted PBMCs, obtained 0.9 years after starting antiretroviral therapy. Rearrangement joined TRBV6-1 to TRBJ2-2, with no confident D gene call. The source of this sequence is a man aged 18 to 30 with HIV. The DNA reads TGTGCCAGCAGTGAATCTATGTCGTCGAACACCGGGGAGCTGTTTTTT. Its translation is CASSESMSSNTGELFF.